This TCR beta chain was captured in a study of blood T cells in healthy people across ages. In its sample, this clonotype was seen once. Germline V gives CDR1 LGHNA, CDR2 YSLEER. The V and J ends lost 1 base and 8 bases respectively, with 9 bases between them. The CDR3 has 13 amino acids. The second PCR ran about 6 to 12 cycles with a sample-barcoded 5' primer and J-beta primers. Any given sample supplied a minimum of 3 million CDR3-containing paired-end reads. TCRdb processed the 5' RACE reads anew with MiXCR; each CDR3 protein has one entry. Seen here are some 640,000 distinct CDR3 sequences, more than 40% observed once, and the top ten hold approximately 32%.

This clonotype was obtained from a woman aged 55-70 years in good health. This sequence joins TRBV4-3 and TRBJ2-1, with unresolved D. Sequencing used blood. CDR3 nucleotide sequence: TGCGCCAGCAGCCAAGCTGTTTGGGATGAGCAGTTCTTC. It encodes CASSQAVWDEQFF.